The T cell receptor (beta chain) described here comes from a study of blood T cell repertoires in COVID-19. Whole-study context: Sites across the United States, Italy and Spain contributed samples from acute and convalescent COVID-19. The cDNA or gDNA used as material had been derived from T cells, B-cell-depleted T cells, or PBMCs.

This clone showed up just once. Trimming removed 3 bases at V and 3 bases at J, with 6 bases between. This CDR3 has 13 amino acids. The Seattle site enrolled patients during active infection and followed them longitudinally. Clones were read by immunoSEQ multiplex PCR, and TCRdb kept only the in-frame ones, dropping some. The top ten hold 0.82% of the sample, which has some 240,000 clones, roughly 92% seen once. V gene TRBV12-3 or TRBV12-4 combines with J gene TRBJ1-5, with no clear D. Sequencing was performed on peripheral blood. The receptor's source is a man aged 55 to 70 with COVID-19, enrolled during active disease. The chain's CDR3 is CASSFSLNQPQHF. CDR3 bases: TGTGCCAGCAGTTTCTCACTCAATCAGCCCCAGCATTTT.